Given below is one T cell receptor (beta chain) in context. This sample was taken from a study of Ad26.COV2.S vaccination and SARS-CoV-2 variants. Germline V gives CDR1 KGHDR, CDR2 SFDVKD. Germline trimming cut 8 bases from V and 7 bases from J; bases unmatched to any gene: 13. The CDR3 is 16 residues long. The method was immunoSEQ multiplex PCR; TCRdb's version includes in-frame clones alone and lacks a portion of them. The sample holds about 440,000 clones; about 92% are singletons and the top ten take around 4.2%. Treatment given: roughly 18 received Ad26.COV2.S at low or high dose, single or two shots; 5 received placebo; per-sample allocation not given. Samples came from day 63 after the first vaccine or placebo injection. An adult aged 18-55 years in Boston served as the donor.

This chain joins TRBV24-1 and TRBJ2-2, with TRBD1 identical over 9 bases. Here the sequenced sample was peripheral blood, taken in a trial of Ad26.COV2.S vaccine versus placebo. The clonotype originates from a person between 18 and 65 years old who received the Ad26.COV2.S COVID-19 vaccine or a placebo. The CDR3 region is CATTNGTGFGGGELFF. The DNA for the CDR3 is TGTGCCACCACCAACGGGACAGGGTTTGGCGGCGGGGAGCTGTTTTTT.